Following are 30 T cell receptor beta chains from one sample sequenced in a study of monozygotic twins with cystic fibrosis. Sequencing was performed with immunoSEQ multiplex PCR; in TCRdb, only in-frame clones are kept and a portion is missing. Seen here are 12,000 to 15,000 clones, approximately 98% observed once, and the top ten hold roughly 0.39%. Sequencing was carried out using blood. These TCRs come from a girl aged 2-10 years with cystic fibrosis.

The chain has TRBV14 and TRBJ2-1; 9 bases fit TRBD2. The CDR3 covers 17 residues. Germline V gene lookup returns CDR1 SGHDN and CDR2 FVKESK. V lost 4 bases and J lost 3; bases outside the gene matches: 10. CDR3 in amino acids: CASSPPRSGRFYNEQFF. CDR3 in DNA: TGTGCCAGCAGCCCTCCGAGAAGCGGGAGGTTCTACAATGAGCAGTTCTTC.

The CDR3 sequence is CATSGLRATNQPQHF. CDR3 in DNA: TGTGCCACCAGCGGCCTCCGGGCCACCAATCAGCCCCAGCATTTT. The chain uses TRBV15 and TRBJ1-5; D call uncertain. Trimming removed 5 bases from V and 3 bases from J, with 14 bases in between. Germline V gives CDR1 LNHNV, CDR2 YYDKDF (reference sequence). This CDR3 is built from 15 residues.

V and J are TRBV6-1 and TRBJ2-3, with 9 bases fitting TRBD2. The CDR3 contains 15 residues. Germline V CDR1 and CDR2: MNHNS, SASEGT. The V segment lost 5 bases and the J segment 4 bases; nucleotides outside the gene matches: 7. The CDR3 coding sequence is TGTGCCAGCAGTTTAGTAGCGGGAGCCGCAGATACGCAGTATTTT. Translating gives CASSLVAGAADTQYF.

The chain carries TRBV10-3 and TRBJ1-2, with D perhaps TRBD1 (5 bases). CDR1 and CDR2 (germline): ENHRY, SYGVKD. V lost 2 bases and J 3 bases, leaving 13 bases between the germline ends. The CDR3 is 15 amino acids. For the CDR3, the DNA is TGTGCCATCAGTGAGAACAGGCGAGATGACTATGGCTACACCTTC. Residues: CAISENRRDDYGYTF.

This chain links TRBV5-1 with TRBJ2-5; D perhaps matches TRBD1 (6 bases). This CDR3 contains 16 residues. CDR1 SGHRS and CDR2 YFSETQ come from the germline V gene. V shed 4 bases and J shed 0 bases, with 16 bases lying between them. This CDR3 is CASSQGPGDNQETQYF. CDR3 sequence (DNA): TGCGCCAGCAGCCAGGGTCCCGGGGACAACCAAGAGACCCAGTACTTC.

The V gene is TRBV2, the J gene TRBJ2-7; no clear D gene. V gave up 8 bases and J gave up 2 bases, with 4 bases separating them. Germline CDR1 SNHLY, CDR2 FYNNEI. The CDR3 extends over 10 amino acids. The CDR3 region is CASGTYEQYF. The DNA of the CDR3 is TGTGCCAGCGGGACCTACGAGCAGTACTTC.

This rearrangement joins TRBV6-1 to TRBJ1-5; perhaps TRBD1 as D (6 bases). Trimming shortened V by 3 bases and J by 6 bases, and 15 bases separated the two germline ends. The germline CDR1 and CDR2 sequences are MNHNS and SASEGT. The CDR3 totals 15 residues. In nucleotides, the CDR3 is TGTGCCAGCAGTGACAGTCCAGAAGGGGGTCAGCCCCAGCATTTT. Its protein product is CASSDSPEGGQPQHF.

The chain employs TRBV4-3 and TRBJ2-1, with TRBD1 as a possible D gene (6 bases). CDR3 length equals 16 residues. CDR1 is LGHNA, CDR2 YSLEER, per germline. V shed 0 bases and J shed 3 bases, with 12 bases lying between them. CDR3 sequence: CASSQDLIGGYNEQFF. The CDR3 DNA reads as TGCGCCAGCAGCCAAGATCTTATAGGGGGCTACAATGAGCAGTTCTTC.

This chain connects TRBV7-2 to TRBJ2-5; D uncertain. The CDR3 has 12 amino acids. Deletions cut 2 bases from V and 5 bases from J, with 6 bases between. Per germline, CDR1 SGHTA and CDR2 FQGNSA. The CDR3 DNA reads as TGTGCCAGCAGCTTAACAACTGAGACCCAGTACTTC. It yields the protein CASSLTTETQYF. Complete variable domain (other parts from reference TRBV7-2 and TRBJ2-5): GAGVSQSPSNKVTEKGKDVELRCDPISGHTALYWYRQSLGQGLEFLIYFQGNSAPDKSGLPSDRFSAERTGGSVSTLTIQRTQQEDSAVYLCASSLTTETQYFGPGTRLLVL.

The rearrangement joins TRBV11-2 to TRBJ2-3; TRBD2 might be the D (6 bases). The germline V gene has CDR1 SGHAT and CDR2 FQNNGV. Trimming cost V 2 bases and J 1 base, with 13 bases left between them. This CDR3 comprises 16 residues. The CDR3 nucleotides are TGTGCCAGCAGCTTATACCCGGGACTGGGCACAGATACGCAGTATTTT. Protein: CASSLYPGLGTDTQYF.

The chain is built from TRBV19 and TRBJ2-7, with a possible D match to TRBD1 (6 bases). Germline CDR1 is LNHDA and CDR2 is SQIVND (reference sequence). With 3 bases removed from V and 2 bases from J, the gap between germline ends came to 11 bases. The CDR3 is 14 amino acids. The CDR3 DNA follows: TGTGCCAGTAGTATCGAGGGACACCCCTACGAGCAGTACTTC. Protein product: CASSIEGHPYEQYF.

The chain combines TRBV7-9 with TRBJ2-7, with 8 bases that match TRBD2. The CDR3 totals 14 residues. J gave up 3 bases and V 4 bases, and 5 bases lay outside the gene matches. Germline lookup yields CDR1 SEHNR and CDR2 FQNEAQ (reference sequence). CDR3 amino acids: CASSSAGGIYEQYF. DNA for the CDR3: TGTGCCAGCAGCTCCGCGGGGGGCATCTACGAGCAGTACTTC.

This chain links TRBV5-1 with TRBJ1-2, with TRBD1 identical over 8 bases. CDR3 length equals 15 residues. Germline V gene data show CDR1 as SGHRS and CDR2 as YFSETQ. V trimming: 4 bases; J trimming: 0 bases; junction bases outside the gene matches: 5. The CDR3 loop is CASSKGQGSNYGYTF. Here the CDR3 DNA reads TGCGCCAGCAGCAAAGGACAGGGTTCTAACTATGGCTACACCTTC.

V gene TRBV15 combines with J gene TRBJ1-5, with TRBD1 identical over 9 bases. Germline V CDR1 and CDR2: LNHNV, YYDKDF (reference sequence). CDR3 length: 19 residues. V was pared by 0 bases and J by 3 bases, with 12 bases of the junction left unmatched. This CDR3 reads CATSRDKGGTGPTNQPQHF. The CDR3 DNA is TGTGCCACCAGCAGAGACAAAGGGGGGACAGGGCCAACCAATCAGCCCCAGCATTTT.

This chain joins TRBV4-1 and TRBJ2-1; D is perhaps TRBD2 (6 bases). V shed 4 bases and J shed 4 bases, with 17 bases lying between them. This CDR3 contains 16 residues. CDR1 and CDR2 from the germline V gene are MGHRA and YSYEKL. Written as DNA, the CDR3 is TGCGCCAGCAGCCCCCCCTTAGCGGTACCATACAATGAGCAGTTCTTC. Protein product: CASSPPLAVPYNEQFF.

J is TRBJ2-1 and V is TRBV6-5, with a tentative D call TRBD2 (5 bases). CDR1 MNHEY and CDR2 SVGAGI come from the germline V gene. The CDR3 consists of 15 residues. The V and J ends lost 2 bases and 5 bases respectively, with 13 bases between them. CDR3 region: CASSYLAATNNEQFF. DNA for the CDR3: TGTGCCAGCAGTTACCTAGCCGCAACCAACAATGAGCAGTTCTTC.

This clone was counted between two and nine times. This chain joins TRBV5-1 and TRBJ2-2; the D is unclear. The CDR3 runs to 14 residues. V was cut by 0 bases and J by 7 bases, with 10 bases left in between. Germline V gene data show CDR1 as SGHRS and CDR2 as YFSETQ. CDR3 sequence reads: CASSLVAQIGELFF. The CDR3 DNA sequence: TGCGCCAGCAGCTTGGTAGCACAAATCGGGGAGCTGTTTTTT.

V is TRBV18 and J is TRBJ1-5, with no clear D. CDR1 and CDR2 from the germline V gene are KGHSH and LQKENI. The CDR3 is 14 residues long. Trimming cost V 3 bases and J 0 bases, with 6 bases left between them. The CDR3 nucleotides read TGTGCCAGCTCACCGGCGGGTAGCAATCAGCCCCAGCATTTT. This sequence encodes CASSPAGSNQPQHF.

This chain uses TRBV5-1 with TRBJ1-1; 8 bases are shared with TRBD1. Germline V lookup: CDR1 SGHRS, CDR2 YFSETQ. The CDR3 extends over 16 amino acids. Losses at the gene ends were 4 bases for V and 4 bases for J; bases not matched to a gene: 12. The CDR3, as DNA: TGCGCCAGCAGCCCGGTTTTGTACAGGGGGGGCACTGAAGCTTTCTTT. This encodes CASSPVLYRGGTEAFF.

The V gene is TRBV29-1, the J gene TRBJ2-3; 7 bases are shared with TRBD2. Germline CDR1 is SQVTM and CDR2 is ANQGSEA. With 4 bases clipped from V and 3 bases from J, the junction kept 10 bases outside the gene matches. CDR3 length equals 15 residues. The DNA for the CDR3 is TGCAGCGTTGCCCGACTAGCAGCAGGAACAGATACGCAGTATTTT. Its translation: CSVARLAAGTDTQYF.

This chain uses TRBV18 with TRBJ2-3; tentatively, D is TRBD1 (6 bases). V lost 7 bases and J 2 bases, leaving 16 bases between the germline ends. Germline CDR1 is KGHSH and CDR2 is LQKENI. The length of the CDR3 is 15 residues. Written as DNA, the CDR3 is TGTGCCAGCTTCCCACAACCGGGACACACAGATACGCAGTATTTT. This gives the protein CASFPQPGHTDTQYF.

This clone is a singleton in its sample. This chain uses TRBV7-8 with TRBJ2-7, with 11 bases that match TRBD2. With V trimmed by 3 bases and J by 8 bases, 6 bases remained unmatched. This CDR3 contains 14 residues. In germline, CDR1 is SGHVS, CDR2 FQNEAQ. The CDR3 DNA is TGTGCCAGCAGCTTGGGGACTAGCGGTTCTCAGCAGTACTTC. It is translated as CASSLGTSGSQQYF. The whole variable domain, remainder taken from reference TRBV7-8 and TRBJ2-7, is GAGVSQSPRYKVAKRGQDVALRCDPISGHVSLFWYQQALGQGPEFLTYFQNEAQLDKSGLPSDRFFAERPEGSVSTLKIQRTQQEDSAVYLCASSLGTSGSQQYFGPGTRLTVT.

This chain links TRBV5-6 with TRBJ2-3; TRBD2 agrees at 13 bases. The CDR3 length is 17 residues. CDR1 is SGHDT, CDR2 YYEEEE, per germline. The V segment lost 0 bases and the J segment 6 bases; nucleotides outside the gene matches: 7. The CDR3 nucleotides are TGTGCCAGCAGCTTGGGAACTAGCGGGAGGGCCTTCGATACGCAGTATTTT. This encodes CASSLGTSGRAFDTQYF. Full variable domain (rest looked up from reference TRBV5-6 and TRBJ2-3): DAGVTQSPTHLIKTRGQQVTLRCSPKSGHDTVSWYQQALGQGPQFIFQYYEEEERQRGNFPDRFSGHQFPNYSSELNVNALLLGDSALYLCASSLGTSGRAFDTQYFGPGTRLTVL.

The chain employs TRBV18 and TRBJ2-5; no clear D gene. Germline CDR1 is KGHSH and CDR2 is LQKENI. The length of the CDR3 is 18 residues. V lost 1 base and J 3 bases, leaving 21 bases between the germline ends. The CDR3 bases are TGTGCCAGCTCACCACAGAGTTTGACCGGGTTCTCAAAAGAGACCCAGTACTTC. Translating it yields CASSPQSLTGFSKETQYF.

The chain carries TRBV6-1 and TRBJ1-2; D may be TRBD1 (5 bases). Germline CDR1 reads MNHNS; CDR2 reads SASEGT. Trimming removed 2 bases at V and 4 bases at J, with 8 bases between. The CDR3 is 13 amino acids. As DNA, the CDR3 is TGTGCCAGCAGTGAAATTGGGGCCTATGGCTACACCTTC. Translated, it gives CASSEIGAYGYTF.

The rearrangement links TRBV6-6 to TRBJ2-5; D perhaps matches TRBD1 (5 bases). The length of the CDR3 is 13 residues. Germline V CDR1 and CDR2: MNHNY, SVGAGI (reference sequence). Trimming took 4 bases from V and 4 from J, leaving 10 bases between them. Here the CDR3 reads CASSSQGGETQYF. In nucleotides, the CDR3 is TGTGCCAGCAGTTCCCAGGGTGGAGAGACCCAGTACTTC.

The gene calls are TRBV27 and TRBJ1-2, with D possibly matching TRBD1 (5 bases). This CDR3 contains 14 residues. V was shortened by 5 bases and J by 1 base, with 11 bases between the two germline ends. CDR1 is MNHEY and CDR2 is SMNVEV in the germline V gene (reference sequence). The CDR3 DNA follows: TGTGCCAGCAGTCCGTGGACATTTAACTATGGCTACACCTTC. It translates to CASSPWTFNYGYTF.

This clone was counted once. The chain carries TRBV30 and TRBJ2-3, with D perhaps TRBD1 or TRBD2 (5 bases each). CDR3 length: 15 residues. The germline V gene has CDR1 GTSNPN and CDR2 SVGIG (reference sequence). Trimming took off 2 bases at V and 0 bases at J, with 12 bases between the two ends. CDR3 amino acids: CAWSWGPTSTDTQYF. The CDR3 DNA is TGTGCCTGGAGTTGGGGACCTACTAGCACAGATACGCAGTATTTT.

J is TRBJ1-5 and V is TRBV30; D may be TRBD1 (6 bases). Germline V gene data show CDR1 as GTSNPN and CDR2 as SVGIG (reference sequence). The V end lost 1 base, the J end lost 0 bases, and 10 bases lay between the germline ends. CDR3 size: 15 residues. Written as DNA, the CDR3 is TGTGCCTGGAGTGACGGGACACTTAGCAATCAGCCCCAGCATTTT. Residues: CAWSDGTLSNQPQHF. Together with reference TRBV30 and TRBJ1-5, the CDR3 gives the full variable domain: SQTIHQWPATLVQPVGSPLSLECTVEGTSNPNLYWYRQAAGRGLQLLFYSVGIGQISSEVPQNLSASRPQDRQFILSSKKLLLSDSGFYLCAWSDGTLSNQPQHFGDGTRLSIL.

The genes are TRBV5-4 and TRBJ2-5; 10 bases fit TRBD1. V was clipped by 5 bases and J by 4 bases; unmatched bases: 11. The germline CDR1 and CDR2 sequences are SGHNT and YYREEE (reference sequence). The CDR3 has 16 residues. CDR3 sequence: CASRARDRGVAETQYF. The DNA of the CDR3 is TGTGCCAGCAGGGCAAGGGACAGGGGAGTTGCAGAGACCCAGTACTTC.